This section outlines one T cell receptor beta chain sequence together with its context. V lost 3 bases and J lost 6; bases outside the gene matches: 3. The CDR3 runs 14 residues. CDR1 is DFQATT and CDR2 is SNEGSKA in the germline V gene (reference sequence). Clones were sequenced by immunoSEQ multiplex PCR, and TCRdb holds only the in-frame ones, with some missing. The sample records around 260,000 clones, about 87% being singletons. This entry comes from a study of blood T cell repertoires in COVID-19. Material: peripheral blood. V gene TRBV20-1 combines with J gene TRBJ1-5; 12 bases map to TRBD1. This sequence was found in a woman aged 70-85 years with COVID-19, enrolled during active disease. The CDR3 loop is CSASGGQGAQPQHF. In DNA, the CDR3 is TGCAGTGCTAGTGGGGGACAGGGGGCTCAGCCCCAGCATTTT.